This TCR beta chain is from a study of cytomegalovirus exposure and HLA in healthy donors. In the PCR, 60 Vbeta and 13 Jbeta primers were used. Method: immunoSEQ multiplex PCR; TCRdb's copy keeps in-frame clones and lacks some. The sample consists of 65,000 to 100,000 clones, around 75% of them appearing once. The CDR3 loop spans 16 amino acids. The rearrangement joins TRBV21-1 to TRBJ2-3; the table's D call TRBD2 went unverified against the DNA. TRBV21-1 is described as a pseudogene. The receptor comes from a man aged 35-49 years in good health and CMV-seronegative. The sample comprised PBMCs. The CDR3 DNA reads TGTGCCAGCAGCCCACAGGTAGCGGGAGGGGAAGATACGCAGTATTTT. It codes for CASSPQVAGGEDTQYF.